This T cell receptor (beta chain) was retrieved from a study of shared clonotypes between healthy human individuals. Repertoires were generated with immunoSEQ multiplex PCR, while TCRdb's copy carries only in-frame clones and drops some. The repertoire holds 1,500,000 or so clones, with approximately 98.5% as singletons. Germline assignment: CDR1 SEHNR and CDR2 FQNEAQ (reference sequence). The CDR3 covers 14 residues. V lost 2 bases, J lost 7 bases, and 4 bases stayed unmatched. The V and J genes are TRBV7-9 and TRBJ2-1; 8 nucleotides line up with TRBD2. Sequencing used naive CD4+ T cells sorted from blood. Specified subset: CD45RA+ positively selected. The sequence was collected from a man between 25 and 39 years old in good health. CDR3 nucleotide sequence: TGTGCCAGCAGCTTAAGCGGGAGTTTTAATGAGCAGTTCTTC. Its protein is CASSLSGSFNEQFF.